Each of the 25 T cell receptor beta chains below was sequenced from the same sample in a study of T cell repertoires in cytomegalovirus infection. MiXCR, applied by TCRdb to the reads, yields one record per CDR3 protein. The sample has about 130,000 distinct CDR3 sequences, approximately 9.2% seen once. The sequenced material came from PBMCs. These receptors were collected from a human donor in good health (CMV status not recorded). Some clones in this sample may be carry-over from other donors' samples.

This clonotype was counted ten times or more. This rearrangement joins TRBV11-1 to TRBJ2-4; TRBD1 might be the D (5 bases). Deletions cut 0 bases from V and 2 bases from J, with 11 bases between. The CDR3 covers 16 residues. The V gene's germline CDR1 is SGHAT and CDR2 FQDESV (reference sequence). CDR3 nucleotide sequence: TGTGCCAGCAGCTTAGCCCAGGGATTTTCCAAAAACATTCAGTACTTC. This encodes CASSLAQGFSKNIQYF.

This clonotype was picked up many times. The chain is built from TRBV28 and TRBJ2-7; 12 nucleotides line up with TRBD1. V was pared by 6 bases and J by 5 bases, with 8 bases of the junction left unmatched. Germline V gene lookup returns CDR1 MDHEN and CDR2 SYDVKM. This CDR3 has 15 residues. The CDR3 here is CASSRTGTGGDEQYF. The DNA for the CDR3 is TGTGCCAGCAGCCGGACCGGGACAGGGGGCGACGAGCAGTACTTC.

This clonotype was detected ten times or more. V usage is TRBV5-6 and J usage is TRBJ2-7; TRBD2 might be the D (5 bases). The CDR3 runs 14 residues. The V and J ends lost 4 bases and 1 base respectively, with 12 bases between them. Germline V CDR1 and CDR2: SGHDT, YYEEEE. The CDR3 DNA follows: TGTGCCAGCAGCCCAGGACGGGGATCCTACGAGCAGTACTTC. As protein: CASSPGRGSYEQYF.

The chain joins TRBV7-6 to TRBJ1-1; D remains ambiguous. CDR3 length: 13 amino acids. The germline V gene encodes CDR1 SGHVS and CDR2 FNYEAQ. The V end lost 5 bases, the J end lost 4 bases, and 11 bases lay between the germline ends. The CDR3 protein is CASSPASGTEAFF. The CDR3 bases are TGTGCCAGCAGCCCTGCGTCGGGCACTGAAGCTTTCTTT.

This clonotype was observed many times. The chain combines TRBV20-1 with TRBJ2-5; tentatively, D is TRBD1 (6 bases). The CDR3 is 13 amino acids. V lost 7 bases and J 4 bases, leaving 16 bases between the germline ends. Germline loops: CDR1 DFQATT, CDR2 SNEGSKA (reference sequence). The CDR3 loop reads CSVTGQPLETQYF. The CDR3 bases are TGCAGTGTAACGGGACAACCCCTAGAGACCCAGTACTTC.

This clonotype was recorded many times. The V and J genes are TRBV10-3 and TRBJ1-6, with 11 bases that match TRBD1. V lost 0 bases to trimming and J lost 0 bases; unmatched junction nucleotides: 1. There are 18 residues in the CDR3. From germline, CDR1 is ENHRY and CDR2 SYGVKD. As DNA, the CDR3 is TGTGCCATCAGTGAGTCAGGACAGGGGGCCTCCTATAATTCACCCCTCCACTTT. Amino acid sequence: CAISESGQGASYNSPLHF.

Many counts were recorded for this clonotype. J is TRBJ1-1 and V is TRBV29-1; D ambiguous. Germline CDR1 and CDR2: SQVTM and ANQGSEA. The germline V and J ends were trimmed by 1 base and 0 bases, with 9 bases remaining between them. The CDR3 runs 14 residues. CDR3 protein: CSVEGATMNTEAFF. The CDR3 DNA reads as TGCAGCGTTGAAGGGGCCACTATGAACACTGAAGCTTTCTTT.

The chain is built from TRBV2 and TRBJ2-1; 7 nucleotides align to TRBD1. The CDR3 covers 14 residues. The V and J ends lost 0 bases and 10 bases, in that order; junction bases with no gene match: 6. Germline lookup yields CDR1 SNHLY and CDR2 FYNNEI. The CDR3 bases are TGTGCCAGCAGTGAAGCCAGGGGGTCAGCCGAGCAGTTCTTC. As protein: CASSEARGSAEQFF.

Many counts were recorded for this clonotype. The J gene is TRBJ1-5, the V gene TRBV7-9, with a tentative D call TRBD1 (5 bases). Germline V gene data show CDR1 as SEHNR and CDR2 as FQNEAQ (reference sequence). V gave up 0 bases and J gave up 4 bases, with 13 bases separating them. The CDR3 has 16 amino acids. This chain's CDR3 is CASSLARRGRNQPQHF. CDR3 sequence (DNA): TGTGCCAGCAGCTTAGCGAGAAGGGGTCGGAATCAGCCCCAGCATTTT. The entire variable domain, with the rest obtained from reference TRBV7-9 and TRBJ1-5, is as follows: DTGVSQNPRHKITKRGQNVTFRCDPISEHNRLYWYRQTLGQGPEFLTYFQNEAQLEKSRLLSDRFSAERPKGSFSTLEIQRTEQGDSAMYLCASSLARRGRNQPQHFGDGTRLSIL.

This clonotype was seen repeatedly, ten times or more. The V gene is TRBV7-9, the J gene TRBJ1-2, with 8 positions matching TRBD1. Germline lookup yields CDR1 SEHNR and CDR2 FQNEAQ (reference sequence). Losses at the gene ends were 5 bases for V and 6 bases for J; bases not matched to a gene: 11. This CDR3 is built from 15 residues. The CDR3 coding sequence is TGTGCCAGCAGCCTACACACAGGGGGGTTTGATGGCTACACCTTC. This codes for CASSLHTGGFDGYTF.

This clonotype has a handful of counts. The chain joins TRBV6-6 to TRBJ1-4; 9 positions agree with TRBD1. Germline V gene lookup returns CDR1 MNHNY and CDR2 SVGAGI (reference sequence). The junction had 6 bases not matched to a gene; V was cut back by 6 bases and J by 7 bases. The CDR3 spans 14 residues. The CDR3: CASSQQGAGEKLFF. The CDR3 nucleotides are TGTGCCAGCAGCCAACAGGGGGCGGGTGAAAAACTGTTTTTT.

This rearrangement joins TRBV10-3 to TRBJ2-1; no definite D call. The V gene's germline CDR1 is ENHRY and CDR2 SYGVKD. The CDR3 has 11 residues. The V end lost 0 bases, the J end lost 8 bases, and 2 bases lay between the germline ends. CDR3 in amino acids: CAISESYEQFF. The DNA for the CDR3 is TGTGCCATCAGTGAGTCGTATGAGCAGTTCTTC.

This clonotype was recorded many times. This rearrangement joins TRBV4-2 to TRBJ2-1; D unclear. This CDR3 is built from 18 residues. Trimming cost V 0 bases and J 1 base, with 16 bases left between them. Germline CDR1 reads LGHNA; CDR2 reads YNFKEQ. CDR3 loop: CASSQDWGKAGSYNEQFF. Here the CDR3 DNA reads TGTGCCAGCAGCCAAGATTGGGGTAAGGCAGGTTCCTACAATGAGCAGTTCTTC.

As for this clonotype: A single base separates this from a much larger clone, so it may be a read error. The conserved phenylalanine or tryptophan is not found at the CDR3 terminus, so this likely reflects a read error. The CDR3 DNA is TGCAGTGGCCCCAGGGGCACTAACACTGAAGCTTTCCTT. It yields the protein CSGPRGTNTEAFL. The chain has TRBV20-1 and TRBJ1-1; tentatively, D is TRBD1 (6 bases). Trimming pared 7 bases from V and 2 bases from J, leaving 14 bases between. The CDR3 covers 13 residues. CDR1 is DFQATT and CDR2 is SNEGSKA in the germline V gene (reference sequence).

This clonotype appeared many times. The chain links TRBV5-4 to TRBJ1-1; D might be TRBD1 (5 bases). The length of the CDR3 is 14 residues. Trimming cost V 0 bases and J 5 bases, with 11 bases left between them. CDR1 is SGHNT and CDR2 is YYREEE in the germline V gene (reference sequence). CDR3 region: CASSLEQGGTEAFF. CDR3 in DNA: TGTGCCAGCAGCTTGGAGCAGGGAGGGACTGAAGCTTTCTTT.

Many counts were recorded for this clonotype. This chain links TRBV11-2 with TRBJ2-2, with TRBD1 identical over 10 bases. Losses at the gene ends were 5 bases for V and 7 bases for J; bases not matched to a gene: 7. In germline, CDR1 is SGHAT, CDR2 FQNNGV. The CDR3 runs 15 residues. CDR3 residues: CASSPGQGRRGELFF. CDR3 bases: TGTGCCAGCAGCCCGGGACAGGGGCGCCGCGGGGAGCTGTTTTTT.

The sample holds a few counts of this clonotype. The J gene is TRBJ1-5, the V gene TRBV4-1; unclear D gene. The CDR3 sequence is 13 residues long. The V end was cut by 0 bases, the J end by 7 bases, with 7 bases between. Germline V gene data show CDR1 as MGHRA and CDR2 as YSYEKL. Here the CDR3 reads CASSQDRVQPQHF. CDR3 nucleotides: TGCGCCAGCAGCCAAGATCGGGTCCAGCCCCAGCATTTT.

J is TRBJ1-2 and V is TRBV7-6; D is uncertain. The V end was cut by 0 bases, the J end by 13 bases, with 15 bases between. The CDR3 runs to 13 residues. The germline V gene encodes CDR1 SGHVS and CDR2 FNYEAQ. CDR3 bases: TGTGCCAGCAGCTTAGCCGGGCCTCTACAGTTCACCTTC. Protein sequence: CASSLAGPLQFTF.

This clonotype has a count of ten or more. The chain joins TRBV28 to TRBJ2-7, with 7 positions matching TRBD1. CDR3 length: 14 residues. With 4 bases clipped from V and 2 bases from J, the junction kept 5 bases outside the gene matches. Per the germline V gene, CDR1 is MDHEN and CDR2 is SYDVKM. In DNA form, the CDR3 reads TGTGCCAGCAGTTCCGGGACAGTTCCCTACGAGCAGTACTTC. Translating it yields CASSSGTVPYEQYF.

The sample holds many counts of this clonotype. This sequence joins TRBV7-2 and TRBJ1-1; weak D call: TRBD1 (5 bases). CDR1 and CDR2 (germline): SGHTA, FQGNSA. The V gene lost 3 bases and the J gene lost 12 bases, with 11 bases spanning the gap. This CDR3 region has 11 residues. This CDR3 is CASSLRQDTFF. For the CDR3, the DNA is TGTGCCAGCAGCTTGCGGCAGGACACTTTCTTT.

Ten or more counts support this clonotype. The CDR3 sequence is CASSMDTNYGYTF. For the CDR3, the DNA is TGTGCCAGCAGCATGGACACCAACTATGGCTACACCTTC. The chain has TRBV7-9 and TRBJ1-2; D is possibly TRBD1 (5 bases). CDR3 length equals 13 residues. Deletions cut 5 bases from V and 2 bases from J, with 9 bases between. Looked up from germline, CDR1 is SEHNR and CDR2 is FQNEAQ (reference sequence).

This clonotype was picked up many times. The chain links TRBV6-5 to TRBJ2-7, with 7 nucleotides matching TRBD1. CDR1 is MNHEY, CDR2 SVGAGI, per germline. V shed 0 bases, J shed 3 bases, and the junction held 5 bases outside the gene matches. The CDR3 consists of 15 residues. Here the CDR3 DNA reads TGTGCCAGCAGTTACTCCGGACAGGAGGTCTACGAGCAGTACTTC. As protein: CASSYSGQEVYEQYF.

This clonotype was counted ten times or more. The rearrangement links TRBV2 to TRBJ2-3, with 9 bases that match TRBD1. The germline V gene has CDR1 SNHLY and CDR2 FYNNEI. V lost 2 bases, J lost 2 bases, and 5 bases stayed unmatched. This CDR3 is built from 16 residues. The CDR3 protein is CASSERWTGDTDTQYF. In DNA, the CDR3 is TGTGCCAGCAGTGAAAGGTGGACAGGGGACACAGATACGCAGTATTTT.

This clonotype was counted many times. The gene calls are TRBV28 and TRBJ1-3; tentative D call: TRBD1 (5 bases). The CDR3 has 14 amino acids. The germline V and J ends were trimmed by 3 bases and 7 bases, with 13 bases remaining between them. Germline loops: CDR1 MDHEN, CDR2 SYDVKM. CDR3 in amino acids: CASSFRQFGNTIYF. Here the CDR3 DNA reads TGTGCCAGCAGTTTTCGACAGTTTGGGAACACCATATATTTT.

There are many counts of this clonotype. The gene calls are TRBV5-1 and TRBJ2-7, with 10 bases fitting TRBD1. Germline loops: CDR1 SGHRS, CDR2 YFSETQ. This CDR3 has 14 residues. With V trimmed by 4 bases and J by 2 bases, 3 bases remained unmatched. CDR3 sequence: CASSGGQGAYEQYF. The DNA for the CDR3 is TGCGCCAGCAGCGGCGGACAGGGGGCCTACGAGCAGTACTTC. The full variable domain, in which reference TRBV5-1 and TRBJ2-7 provide the parts outside the CDR3, is KAGVTQTPRYLIKTRGQQVTLSCSPISGHRSVSWYQQTPGQGLQFLFEYFSETQRNKGNFPGRFSGRQFSNSRSEMNVSTLELGDSALYLCASSGGQGAYEQYFGPGTRLTVT.